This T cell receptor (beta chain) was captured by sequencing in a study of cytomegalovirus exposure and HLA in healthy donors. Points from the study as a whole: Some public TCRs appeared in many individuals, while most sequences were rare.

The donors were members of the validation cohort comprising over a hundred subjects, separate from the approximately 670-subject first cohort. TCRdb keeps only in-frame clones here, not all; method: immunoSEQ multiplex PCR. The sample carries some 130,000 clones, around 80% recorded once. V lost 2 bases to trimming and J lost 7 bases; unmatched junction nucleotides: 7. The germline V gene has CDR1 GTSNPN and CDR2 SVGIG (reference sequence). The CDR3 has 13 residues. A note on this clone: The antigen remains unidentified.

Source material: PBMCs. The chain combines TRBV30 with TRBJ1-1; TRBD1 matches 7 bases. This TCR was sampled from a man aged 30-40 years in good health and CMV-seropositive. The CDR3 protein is CAWSNRGVSEAFF. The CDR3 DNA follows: TGTGCCTGGAGTAACAGGGGAGTTAGTGAAGCTTTCTTT.